The clone carrying this T cell receptor beta chain was seen at least ten times. The source of the sample is a study of spatial heterogeneity in lung cancer. Study in general: Alpha-chain sequences were detected in numbers that were consistently lower than beta-chain sequences. The library had UMIs, and each TCR and UMI pair averaged more than ten raw reads.

TCRdb called the 5' RACE reads again in MiXCR, with one record for every CDR3 protein. Of over 90,000 distinct CDR3 sequences listed, around 10% are singletons. Time point reported: sample taken at primary tumor resection. Unsorted whole RNA from tumor, nontumor lung or frozen PBMC underwent sequencing. A total of roughly 72 untreated early-stage non-small cell lung cancer patients served as donors. CDR3 length: 10 residues. V was pared by 4 bases and J by 5 bases, with 5 bases between. The germline V gene encodes CDR1 SQVTM and CDR2 ANQGSEA. The sequenced sample was PBMCs, obtained at surgery. This chain uses TRBV29-1 with TRBJ1-1; D call uncertain. The clonotype comes from a male donor with early-stage non-small cell lung cancer. The CDR3 DNA sequence: TGCAGCGTTGTGGTGACTGAAGCTTTCTTT. Translation gives CSVVVTEAFF.